A selection of T cell receptor beta chains follows, all from one sample in a study of cytomegalovirus exposure and HLA in healthy donors. Sequenced by immunoSEQ multiplex PCR; TCRdb stores in-frame clones only, minus some. The sample includes 100,000 to 150,000 clones, approximately 77% of them seen just once. Sequencing input: PBMCs. The receptors originated from a woman aged 60 to 75 in good health and CMV-seronegative. CDR3s include the opening cysteine and the closing phenylalanine or tryptophan. Fields, in order: D gene, J gene, clone size, V gene, CDR3 protein, CDR3 DNA. A D gene is named only where the DNA matches it firmly. Clone size appears in some rows only: once, few, many, or a class for an expanded clone.

>-|TRBJ2-5|-|TRBV6-6
CASSCGRETQYF
TGTGCCAGCAGTTGCGGCCGAGAGACCCAGTACTTC
>TRBD1|TRBJ1-2|-|TRBV5-8
CASRTRDRGVYGYTF
TGTGCCAGCAGAACCAGGGACAGGGGCGTCTATGGCTACACCTTC
>TRBD1|TRBJ1-1|few|TRBV28
CASRDRDRGGRAFF
TGTGCCAGCAGGGACCGGGACAGGGGGGGACGAGCTTTCTTT
>TRBD2|TRBJ2-7|-|TRBV28
CASRNPGLAIEQYF
TGTGCCAGCAGGAACCCGGGACTAGCCATCGAGCAGTACTTC
>TRBD1|TRBJ2-7|-|TRBV5-1
CASSPTLQGGSYEQYF
TGCGCCAGCAGCCCCACCCTACAGGGGGGTTCCTACGAGCAGTACTTC
>TRBD1|TRBJ2-2|-|TRBV4-1
CASSQVPGQGAGELFF
TGCGCCAGCAGCCAAGTCCCTGGACAGGGCGCCGGGGAGCTGTTTTTT
>TRBD2|TRBJ2-3|-|TRBV27
CASSSGLAGILTDTQYF
TGTGCCAGCAGTTCCGGACTAGCGGGCATACTCACAGATACGCAGTATTTT
>-|TRBJ1-2|-|TRBV21-1
CASSLKGRTTVHASGYTF
TGTGCCAGCAGCCTAAAGGGAAGGACTACTGTTCATGCGAGTGGCTACACCTTC
>-|TRBJ2-7|-|TRBV28
CASSLGGSHEQYF
TGTGCCAGCAGTTTAGGGGGGTCCCACGAGCAGTACTTC
>-|TRBJ2-3|-|TRBV19
CASSIVSSVAGLSDTQYF
TGTGCCAGTAGTATAGTATCTTCGGTAGCTGGTCTTTCGGATACGCAGTATTTT
>-|TRBJ2-7|-|TRBV28
CASSLIGQNYEQYF
TGTGCCAGCAGTTTAATCGGACAGAACTACGAGCAGTACTTC
>-|TRBJ1-5|once|TRBV4-1
CASSQDHRVDQPQHF
TGCGCCAGCAGCCAAGATCACAGGGTTGACCAGCCCCAGCATTTT
>-|TRBJ2-1|once|TRBV6-1
CASSDTVLAGLVGNEQFF
TGTGCCAGCAGTGATACGGTTCTGGCAGGGTTGGTCGGCAATGAGCAGTTCTTC
>TRBD1|TRBJ2-7|-|TRBV7-9
CASSLAGTGGREQYF
TGTGCCAGCAGCTTAGCCGGGACAGGGGGCCGAGAGCAGTACTTC
>-|TRBJ2-3|-|TRBV5-1
CASSLLGHITDTQYF
TGCGCCAGCAGCTTGCTGGGACATATCACAGATACGCAGTATTTT
>TRBD2|TRBJ2-3|-|TRBV5-1
CASSLVAGLAGVDTQYF
TGCGCCAGCAGCTTGGTGGCAGGACTAGCGGGGGTTGATACGCAGTATTTT
>-|TRBJ2-7|-|TRBV7-9
CASSRAPGEQYF
TGTGCCAGCAGCCGTGCTCCGGGGGAGCAGTACTTC
>TRBD1|TRBJ2-7|-|TRBV19
CASSESGTGTYEQYF
TGTGCCAGTAGTGAGTCCGGGACAGGAACCTACGAGCAGTACTTC
>-|TRBJ1-2|-|TRBV5-1
CASSLADGLPNYGYTF
TGCGCCAGCAGCTTGGCGGACGGACTACCGAACTATGGCTACACCTTC
>TRBD1|TRBJ1-5|-|TRBV10-3
CAISESDRANQPQHF
TGTGCCATCAGTGAGTCCGACAGGGCTAATCAGCCCCAGCATTTT
>-|TRBJ1-5|-|TRBV19
CASIESRQAQGPQHF
TGTGCCAGTATAGAGTCGCGGCAGGCTCAGGGGCCCCAGCATTTT
>-|TRBJ1-2|-|TRBV5-6
CASSYPPRGTNGYTF
TGTGCCAGCAGCTACCCCCCCAGAGGGACTAATGGCTACACCTTC
>TRBD2|TRBJ2-7|-|TRBV29-1
CSVEDVEGLGSYEQYF
TGCAGCGTTGAAGACGTGGAAGGACTAGGTTCCTACGAGCAGTACTTC
>-|TRBJ2-7|-|TRBV6-1
CASSDLYEQYF
TGTGCCAGCAGTGACCTTTACGAGCAGTACTTC
>-|TRBJ1-2|-|TRBV10-3
CAISESIPKRTNYGYTF
TGTGCCATCAGTGAGTCGATACCGAAACGCACAAACTATGGCTACACCTTC
>TRBD2|TRBJ2-7|-|TRBV5-1
CASSLTSGSYEQYF
TGCGCCAGCAGCTTGACTAGCGGGAGCTACGAGCAGTACTTC
>-|TRBJ1-6|-|TRBV7-3
CASSLGPGLKTPLHF
TGTGCCAGCAGCTTAGGGCCGGGACTAAAGACACCCCTCCACTTT